This note documents a single T cell receptor (beta chain) sequence. The data were obtained in a study of blood T cell repertoires in COVID-19. The overall study: The United States, Italy and Spain were the sources of the acute and convalescent COVID-19 samples. T cells, B-cell-depleted T cells, or PBMCs provided the cDNA or gDNA that served as material.

CDR1 SEHNR and CDR2 FQNEAQ come from the germline V gene (reference sequence). Germline trimming cut 5 bases from V and 2 bases from J; bases unmatched to any gene: 6. CDR3 size: 15 residues. Per the study methods: Estimation of nucleated cell counts was performed using reference gene primer amplification. Profiling relied on immunoSEQ multiplex PCR, and the TCRdb table lists in-frame clones only, not all of them. That table is the source of V, J and clone size, and D and trimming were worked out from the DNA. The sample contains over 200,000 clones, roughly 80% of which appear only once. Sequenced: peripheral blood. J is TRBJ1-2 and V is TRBV7-9; 9 bases fit TRBD1. The receptor was derived from a woman older than 75 with active or convalescent COVID-19. The CDR3 DNA sequence: TGTGCCAGCAGCCCACGGGACAGGGTAAACTATGGCTACACCTTC. This sequence encodes CASSPRDRVNYGYTF.